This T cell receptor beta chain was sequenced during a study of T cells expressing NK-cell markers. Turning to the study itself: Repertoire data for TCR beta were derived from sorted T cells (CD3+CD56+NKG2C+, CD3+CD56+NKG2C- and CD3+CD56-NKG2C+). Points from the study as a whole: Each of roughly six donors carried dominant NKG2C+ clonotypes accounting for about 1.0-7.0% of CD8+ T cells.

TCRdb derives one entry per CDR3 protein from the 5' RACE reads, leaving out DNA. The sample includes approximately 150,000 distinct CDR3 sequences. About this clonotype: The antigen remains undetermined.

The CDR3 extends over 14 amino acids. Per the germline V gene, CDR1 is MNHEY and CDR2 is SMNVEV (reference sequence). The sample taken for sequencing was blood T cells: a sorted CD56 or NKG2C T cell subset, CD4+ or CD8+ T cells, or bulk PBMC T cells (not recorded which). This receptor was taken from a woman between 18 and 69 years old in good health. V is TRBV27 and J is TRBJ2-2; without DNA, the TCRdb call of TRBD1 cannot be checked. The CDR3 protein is CASRGQGVTGELFF.